These 28 T cell receptor beta chains originate from one sample sequenced in a study of Ad26.COV2.S vaccination and SARS-CoV-2 variants. Treatment in this sample: about 20 received Ad26.COV2.S at low or high dose, single or two shots; about 5 received placebo; per-sample allocation not given. Collection of the samples took place on day 63 after the first injection of vaccine or placebo. Here immunoSEQ multiplex PCR was the method, and the copy in TCRdb shows in-frame clones only, minus some. Of 400,000 to 450,000 clones listed, about 90% are singletons. The source was peripheral blood, collected in a trial of Ad26.COV2.S vaccine versus placebo. These receptors originate from a person between 18 and 65 years old who received the Ad26.COV2.S COVID-19 vaccine or a placebo.

The chain recombines TRBV30 with TRBJ1-3; 9 bases line up with TRBD1. In germline, CDR1 is GTSNPN, CDR2 SVGIG (reference sequence). This CDR3 has 17 residues. Trimming took 0 bases from V and 2 from J; bases not matched to a gene: 8. The CDR3 nucleotides read TGTGCCTGGAGTGTCCCCCGACAGGGGGAAGCTGGAAACACCATATATTTT. It encodes CAWSVPRQGEAGNTIYF.

The chain is built from TRBV15 and TRBJ2-1; 7 bases match TRBD2. The CDR3 is 15 amino acids. V gave up 8 bases and J gave up 7 bases; unmatched junction bases: 14. Germline V gene sequence: CDR1 LNHNV, CDR2 YYDKDF (reference sequence). CDR3 coding DNA: TGTGCCACCCAGGACTTAGGCGGGAGAGGTAATGAGCAGTTCTTC. Translated, it gives CATQDLGGRGNEQFF.

The chain recombines TRBV7-8 with TRBJ2-2; TRBD1 matches 9 bases. Germline V gene lookup returns CDR1 SGHVS and CDR2 FQNEAQ. V was clipped by 4 bases and J by 9 bases; unmatched bases: 18. The CDR3 sequence is 18 residues long. The CDR3 spells CASSSPGPGQGVKRELFF. In DNA form, the CDR3 reads TGTGCCAGCAGCTCCCCCGGACCGGGACAGGGTGTGAAGCGGGAGCTGTTTTTT.

On this clone: Different DNA sequences within this sample yield the same CDR3. This rearrangement joins TRBV7-9 to TRBJ1-1; D not certain. V lost 8 bases, J lost 2 bases, and 6 bases lay in between. Germline assignment: CDR1 SEHNR and CDR2 FQNEAQ (reference sequence). This CDR3 has 11 amino acids. DNA of the CDR3: TGTGCCAGCTCAAGAAACACTGAAGCTTTCTTT. Translation: CASSRNTEAFF.

The chain couples TRBV28 to TRBJ1-5, with 7 bases matching TRBD1. J was trimmed by 7 bases and V by 5 bases; bases with no gene match: 14. This CDR3 spans 16 amino acids. Germline CDR1 MDHEN, CDR2 SYDVKM. The CDR3 DNA reads as TGTGCCAGCAGTGGATTCCAGAAAGGGGGCGGGCAGCCCCAGCATTTT. Translated: CASSGFQKGGGQPQHF.

The chain's CDR3 is CASSPPRGRGNTIYF. CDR3 coding DNA: TGTGCCAGCAGCCCCCCCCGGGGGCGCGGAAACACCATATATTTT. This sequence joins TRBV7-2 and TRBJ1-3, with D maybe TRBD1 (6 bases). This CDR3 is 15 amino acids long. CDR1 and CDR2 from the germline V gene are SGHTA and FQGNSA. Trimming took off 5 bases at V and 4 bases at J, with 15 bases between the two ends.

J is TRBJ2-1 and V is TRBV6-2 or TRBV6-3, with D possibly being TRBD2 (5 bases). The CDR3 has 14 amino acids. Germline values: CDR1 MNHEY, CDR2 SVGEGT. V was pared by 6 bases and J by 9 bases, with 18 bases between. The CDR3 nucleotides are TGTGCCAGCAGCCGAATCGGGGAGACGGGTGAGCAGTTCTTC. It yields the protein CASSRIGETGEQFF.

Of note for this clone: One junction end does not reproduce the germline sequence, and a read error may be involved. This sequence joins TRBV4-3 and TRBJ2-7; 15 positions agree with TRBD2. Germline CDR1 is LGHNA and CDR2 is YSLEER. The CDR3 is 21 residues long. The CDR3 reads CTSSQDSVWTSGRAITYEQYF. The CDR3 bases are TGCACCAGCAGCCAAGATTCCGTGTGGACTAGCGGGAGGGCCATTACCTACGAGCAGTACTTC.

CDR3 DNA: TGTGCCAGCAGTACTGACAGAACCTACGAGCAGTACTTC. Translation: CASSTDRTYEQYF. The rearrangement uses TRBV2 and TRBJ2-7, with a tentative D call TRBD1 (5 bases). The ends were cut back, 5 bases at V and 2 bases at J, with 10 bases in the middle. Germline V lookup: CDR1 SNHLY, CDR2 FYNNEI. This CDR3 comprises 13 residues.

This sequence joins TRBV7-9 and TRBJ1-1; maybe TRBD1 (5 bases). This CDR3 is built from 15 residues. V lost 0 bases to trimming and J lost 4 bases, with 12 bases between them. Germline CDR1 and CDR2: SEHNR and FQNEAQ (reference sequence). Written as DNA, the CDR3 is TGTGCCAGCAGCTTAGCCATGGGGGTGGGCACTGAAGCTTTCTTT. Translated, it gives CASSLAMGVGTEAFF. The full variable domain, in which reference TRBV7-9 and TRBJ1-1 provide the parts outside the CDR3, is DTGVSQNPRHKITKRGQNVTFRCDPISEHNRLYWYRQTLGQGPEFLTYFQNEAQLEKSRLLSDRFSAERPKGSFSTLEIQRTEQGDSAMYLCASSLAMGVGTEAFFGQGTRLTVV.

This chain connects TRBV4-1 to TRBJ2-5; the D is unclear. The germline V gene encodes CDR1 MGHRA and CDR2 YSYEKL. The CDR3 has 14 amino acids. V lost 1 base to trimming and J lost 5 bases, with 11 bases between them. DNA for the CDR3: TGCGCCAGCAGCCAAGGGGATCTGGGGGAGACCCAGTACTTC. Translation gives CASSQGDLGETQYF.

The chain uses TRBV4-2 and TRBJ1-1, with unresolved D. The germline V and J ends were trimmed by 1 base and 8 bases, with 11 bases remaining between them. Germline CDR1 and CDR2: LGHNA and YNFKEQ. This CDR3 region has 13 residues. The CDR3: CASSQGEKAEAFF. The CDR3 DNA reads TGTGCCAGCAGCCAAGGGGAGAAGGCCGAAGCTTTCTTT.

This clone came up a few times. The chain employs TRBV9 and TRBJ2-2, with unresolved D. Trimming took 0 bases from V and 0 from J, leaving 6 bases between them. There are 15 residues in the CDR3. In germline, CDR1 is SGDLS, CDR2 YYNGEE. Here the CDR3 reads CASSVGSPNTGELFF. The CDR3 DNA sequence: TGTGCCAGCAGCGTAGGGTCCCCGAACACCGGGGAGCTGTTTTTT.

This clone was counted once. This chain connects TRBV18 to TRBJ2-3; 12 nucleotides match TRBD2. Trimming removed 3 bases from V and 2 bases from J; junction bases left unmatched: 6. Germline V gives CDR1 KGHSH, CDR2 LQKENI. CDR3 length equals 17 residues. The CDR3 is CASSPLRTSGNTDTQYF. As DNA, the CDR3 is TGTGCCAGCTCACCTCTTCGGACTAGCGGGAACACAGATACGCAGTATTTT.

The CDR3 nucleotides are TGTGCCAGCAGAGGACAGGGGAAGAATATTGGCAATCAGCCCCAGCATTTT. Amino acid sequence: CASRGQGKNIGNQPQHF. The V and J genes are TRBV21-1 and TRBJ1-5; the table gives TRBD1 as D, unverified against the DNA. TRBV21-1 is a documented pseudogene. The length of the CDR3 is 17 residues.

The count of this clone is one. The J gene is TRBJ1-2, the V gene TRBV27, with 9 bases matching TRBD1. From germline, CDR1 is MNHEY and CDR2 SMNVEV (reference sequence). This CDR3 has 15 residues. V shed 9 bases, J shed 1 base, and the junction held 9 bases outside the gene matches. The CDR3 loop reads CASRRTGEGNYGYTF. The CDR3 DNA reads as TGTGCCAGTCGTCGGACAGGGGAAGGTAACTATGGCTACACCTTC.

V is TRBV24-1 and J is TRBJ2-1; D perhaps matches TRBD1 (7 bases). The CDR3 runs 15 residues. Germline V gene lookup returns CDR1 KGHDR and CDR2 SFDVKD. Trimming took off 5 bases at V and 7 bases at J, with 17 bases between the two ends. CDR3 sequence: CATSGGTVHTNEQFF. The CDR3 DNA reads as TGTGCCACCAGTGGCGGGACAGTCCATACGAATGAGCAGTTCTTC.

This chain connects TRBV6-5 to TRBJ2-5; D may be TRBD1 or TRBD2 (5 bases each). V was trimmed by 2 bases and J by 7 bases, leaving 14 bases between them. The CDR3 extends over 14 amino acids. Germline V CDR1 and CDR2: MNHEY, SVGAGI. DNA of the CDR3: TGTGCCAGCAGTTACCCCGGGGCCTGGGGGACCCAGTACTTC. Translation: CASSYPGAWGTQYF.

The rearrangement links TRBV28 to TRBJ2-2, with 7 bases fitting TRBD2. CDR3 length: 15 amino acids. Per germline, CDR1 MDHEN and CDR2 SYDVKM. Unmatched junction bases numbered 7, after V lost 5 bases and J lost 4 bases. The CDR3 region is CASSPPGGGTGELFF. CDR3 bases: TGTGCCAGCAGTCCCCCGGGGGGTGGCACCGGGGAGCTGTTTTTT.

The chain joins TRBV7-2 to TRBJ1-5; D is ambiguous. Between the trimmed V and J ends, which lost 1 base and 2 bases, there was a span of 6 bases. CDR1 is SGHTA, CDR2 FQGNSA, per germline. The CDR3 extends over 14 amino acids. The CDR3 sequence is CASSLVQGNQPQHF. Here the CDR3 DNA reads TGTGCCAGCAGCTTAGTGCAGGGCAATCAGCCCCAGCATTTT.

The J gene is TRBJ1-5, the V gene TRBV6-5, with D possibly matching TRBD1 (6 bases). Germline V CDR1 and CDR2: MNHEY, SVGAGI. The CDR3 has 15 amino acids. Trimming removed 0 bases at V and 5 bases at J, with 11 bases between. CDR3 loop: CASSYSWGGDQPQHF. The CDR3 bases are TGTGCCAGCAGTTACTCTTGGGGGGGCGATCAGCCCCAGCATTTT.

The chain is built from TRBV28 and TRBJ1-1; tentatively, D is TRBD1 (6 bases). Trimming removed 3 bases from V and 7 bases from J, with 15 bases in between. The germline gives CDR1 MDHEN, CDR2 SYDVKM. The length of the CDR3 is 14 residues. The DNA of the CDR3 is TGTGCCAGCAGTTTGGGGGGGCGCCGGATTGAAGCTTTCTTT. Protein sequence: CASSLGGRRIEAFF. Filled out from reference TRBV28 and TRBJ1-1, the complete variable domain reads DVKVTQSSRYLVKRTGEKVFLECVQDMDHENMFWYRQDPGLGLRLIYFSYDVKMKEKGDIPEGYSVSREKKERFSLILESASTNQTSMYLCASSLGGRRIEAFFGQGTRLTVV.

V usage is TRBV7-9 and J usage is TRBJ2-2; possibly TRBD1 for D (5 bases). CDR1 is SEHNR, CDR2 FQNEAQ, per germline (reference sequence). The V and J ends lost 5 bases and 4 bases respectively, with 11 bases between them. The CDR3 consists of 14 residues. The CDR3 region has the DNA TGTGCCAGCAGCAAGCCTCAGGGCACCGGGGAGCTGTTTTTT. This gives the protein CASSKPQGTGELFF.

This rearrangement joins TRBV7-9 to TRBJ2-5, with D perhaps TRBD1 (7 bases). Per the germline V gene, CDR1 is SEHNR and CDR2 is FQNEAQ (reference sequence). V was cut by 5 bases and J by 2 bases, with 12 bases left in between. CDR3 size: 14 residues. In DNA form, the CDR3 reads TGTGCCAGCAGCCCGGCAGGGGGGCAAGAGACCCAGTACTTC. Its protein product is CASSPAGGQETQYF.

The chain links TRBV13 to TRBJ2-5; 7 positions match TRBD2. Germline trimming cut 2 bases from V and 4 bases from J; bases unmatched to any gene: 7. CDR3 length: 15 amino acids. The V gene's germline CDR1 is PRHDT and CDR2 FYEKMQ (reference sequence). The CDR3 loop is CASSLWGGSPETQYF. CDR3 coding DNA: TGTGCCAGCAGCTTATGGGGCGGGAGTCCAGAGACCCAGTACTTC.

The chain couples TRBV7-2 to TRBJ2-5; D is unresolved. The CDR3 is made up of 12 amino acids. Germline V gene lookup returns CDR1 SGHTA and CDR2 FQGNSA. The V and J ends lost 5 bases and 9 bases respectively, with 13 bases between them. CDR3: CASSPSGEAQYF. The CDR3 bases are TGTGCCAGCAGCCCTAGTGGTGAGGCCCAGTACTTC.

The J gene is TRBJ1-5, the V gene TRBV7-2; D gene unclear. The V and J ends lost 0 bases and 9 bases respectively, with 9 bases between them. The germline V gene has CDR1 SGHTA and CDR2 FQGNSA. This CDR3 is 13 amino acids long. CDR3 amino acids: CASSLAYGRPQHF. CDR3 in DNA: TGTGCCAGCAGCTTAGCCTACGGAAGGCCCCAGCATTTT.

V is TRBV18 and J is TRBJ2-3; D may correspond to TRBD1 or TRBD2 (5 bases each). The CDR3 length is 18 residues. Germline CDR1 reads KGHSH; CDR2 reads LQKENI. Trimming cost V 1 base and J 0 bases, with 17 bases left between them. The CDR3 coding sequence is TGTGCCAGCTCACCACTTACCTCAGGGTGGGGGAGCACAGATACGCAGTATTTT. Protein: CASSPLTSGWGSTDTQYF.